The clone carrying this T cell receptor beta chain was observed a few times. Its cognate antigen is unknown. TCRdb ran MiXCR on the 5' RACE reads and lists one entry per CDR3 protein. The sample holds 60,000 to 65,000 distinct CDR3 sequences, about 10% seen once. This specimen comes from a study of T-cell memory formation after mild COVID-19. General study points: The second-wave clones peaking on day 37 were not confirmed as SARS-CoV-2-specific.

CDR1 MGHRA and CDR2 YSYEKL come from the germline V gene. The V gene end was trimmed by 1 base and the J gene end by 4 bases; junction bases not matched to a gene: 5. This CDR3 region has 17 residues. The sequencing input was PBMCs or a T cell subset sorted from them (not recorded which). This clonotype was sampled from a man aged 18 to 30 who had mild COVID-19 (a few samples of this study predate the infection). Cell type and time point are not known. The chain combines TRBV4-1 with TRBJ2-1; TRBD2 matches at 12 bases. DNA of the CDR3: TGCGCCAGCAGCCAAGGAACGACTAGCGGGGGTTACAATGAGCAGTTCTTC. Its protein is CASSQGTTSGGYNEQFF.